This record concerns one T cell receptor beta chain sequence. Its antigen remains unknown. Germline values: CDR1 SGHTA, CDR2 FQGNSA. The germline V and J ends were trimmed by 5 bases and 5 bases, with 15 bases remaining between them. The CDR3 spans 14 residues. Carrying unique molecular identifiers, the cDNA also gained a universal primer site through template switching. TCRdb fed the 5' RACE reads into MiXCR, producing one record per CDR3 protein. The sample holds a few hundred thousand distinct CDR3 sequences, more than 8% seen once. The data belong to a study of identical twins. Study findings and constraints: Within twin pairs, the out-of-frame alpha sequences they shared showed excess low generation probability. With monozygotic twins, out-of-frame TCR alpha sharing exceeded what models estimated.

These data were also filed under a second study, of yellow fever vaccine responses in identical twins. Per that paper: Reportedly, twins showed a vaccine T cell response that looked partly convergent and partly personalized.

This receptor was identified in a woman aged 18-35 years in good health. This sequence joins TRBV7-2 and TRBJ1-2; the D gene is possibly TRBD1 (6 bases). Sequencing used CD8+ T cells sorted from blood. The CDR3 nucleotides are TGTGCCAGCAGCCTCCGACAGGCCAAATATGGCTACACCTTC. This encodes CASSLRQAKYGYTF.